This T cell receptor beta chain comes out of a study of cytomegalovirus exposure and HLA in healthy donors. Study-wide context: Researchers found that 81% of over 350 genotyped donors fell within the Caucasian-associated ancestry cluster.

The primer mix had 60 Vbeta and 13 Jbeta primers. Sequencing used immunoSEQ multiplex PCR; TCRdb keeps in-frame clones, though not all of them. The data contain 150,000 to 200,000 clones, 65% to 90% of them singletons. This TCR came from a man in his fifties or sixties in good health and CMV-seropositive. The sequenced material came from PBMCs.

The CDR3 is CATSRGQYNEQFF. CDR3 DNA: TGTGCCACCAGCAGAGGACAGTACAATGAGCAGTTCTTC. V is TRBV15 and J is TRBJ2-1; D possibly corresponds to TRBD1 (5 bases). The CDR3 is made up of 13 amino acids. CDR1 is LNHNV, CDR2 YYDKDF, per germline (reference sequence). Trimming left V 1 base short and J 4 bases short, with 5 bases between.